These 5 T cell receptor beta chains were sequenced from one sample in a study of Tregs in tolerant kidney transplant recipients (dated by TCRdb to between 2018 and 2021). Library construction relied on the immunoSEQ multiplex PCR assay. TCRdb holds this immuneACCESS table with in-frame rearrangements only. Some clones are missing; in checked studies, unresolved V genes explain under half, and the rest has no known cause. The sample table holds about 110,000 clones, of which around 90% were seen once. Of the sample, 0.34% is held by the ten largest clones. This specimen's time point label, interpreted: blood sample drawn before combined kidney and bone marrow transplant. Sequenced here: CD4+ T cells from blood, sampled before the transplant. The source is a human donor who received a combined kidney and bone marrow transplant.

The J gene is TRBJ2-5, the V gene TRBV27; 9 bases line up with TRBD2. The CDR3 spans 17 residues. Germline values: CDR1 MNHEY, CDR2 SMNVEV (reference sequence). The V gene end was trimmed by 1 base and the J gene end by 5 bases; junction bases not matched to a gene: 11. This chain's CDR3 is CASSLWASGIRVETQYF. The CDR3 region has the DNA TGTGCCAGCAGTTTATGGGCTAGCGGGATACGAGTGGAGACCCAGTACTTC.

The V and J genes are TRBV5-4 and TRBJ2-7, with 9 bases matching TRBD1. The V and J ends lost 4 bases and 6 bases, in that order; junction bases with no gene match: 14. The germline CDR1 and CDR2 sequences are SGHNT and YYREEE (reference sequence). CDR3 size: 16 residues. The CDR3 here is CASSRRGLTGGLEQYF. CDR3 coding DNA: TGTGCCAGCAGCCGCCGGGGGCTGACAGGGGGGCTCGAGCAGTACTTC.

The rearrangement links TRBV6-1 to TRBJ2-1; D not certain. The germline V and J ends were trimmed by 3 bases and 9 bases, with 12 bases remaining between them. CDR3 size: 13 residues. CDR1 is MNHNS and CDR2 is SASEGT in the germline V gene. This chain's CDR3 is CASSDAVAFEQFF. The CDR3 bases are TGTGCCAGCAGTGATGCCGTGGCCTTTGAGCAGTTCTTC.

The chain uses TRBV7-9 and TRBJ1-2, with a tentative D call TRBD1 (5 bases). The germline gives CDR1 SEHNR, CDR2 FQNEAQ (reference sequence). The CDR3 extends over 17 amino acids. The V and J ends lost 2 bases and 4 bases respectively, with 20 bases between them. In DNA, the CDR3 is TGTGCCAGCAGCTTACAGCCCCGCGTGGGGCTGAGCTATGGCTACACCTTC. This codes for CASSLQPRVGLSYGYTF.

J is TRBJ1-2 and V is TRBV30; unclear D gene. Trimming cost V 0 bases and J 4 bases, with 12 bases left between them. This CDR3 is 14 amino acids long. CDR1 and CDR2 from the germline V gene are GTSNPN and SVGIG (reference sequence). The CDR3 spells CAWSVRGTSYGYTF. The CDR3 region has the DNA TGTGCCTGGAGTGTGAGAGGCACCTCCTATGGCTACACCTTC.